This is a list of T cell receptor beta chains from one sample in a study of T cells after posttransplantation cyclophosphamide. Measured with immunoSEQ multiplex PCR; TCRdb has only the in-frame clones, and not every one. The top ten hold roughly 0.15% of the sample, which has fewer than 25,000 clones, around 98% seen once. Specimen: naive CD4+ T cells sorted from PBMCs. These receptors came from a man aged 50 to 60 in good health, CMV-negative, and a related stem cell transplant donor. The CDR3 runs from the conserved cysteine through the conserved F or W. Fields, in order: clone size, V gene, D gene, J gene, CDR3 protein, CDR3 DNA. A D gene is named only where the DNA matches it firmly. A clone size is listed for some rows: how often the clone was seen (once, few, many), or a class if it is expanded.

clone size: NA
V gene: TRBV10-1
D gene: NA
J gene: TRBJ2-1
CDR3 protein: CASSDGQFYNEQFF
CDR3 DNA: TGCGCCAGCAGTGATGGGCAGTTCTACAATGAGCAGTTCTTC

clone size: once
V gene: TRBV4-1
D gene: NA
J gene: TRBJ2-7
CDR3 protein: CASSTRDTAYEQYF
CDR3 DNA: TGCGCCAGCAGCACCCGGGACACGGCCTACGAGCAGTACTTC

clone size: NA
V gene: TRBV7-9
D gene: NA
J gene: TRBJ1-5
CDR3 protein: CASSLMGAGQPQHF
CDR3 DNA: TGTGCCAGCAGCTTAATGGGGGCGGGTCAGCCCCAGCATTTT

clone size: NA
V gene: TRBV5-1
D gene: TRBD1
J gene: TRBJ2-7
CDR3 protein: CASSVWTGSIYEQYF
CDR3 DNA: TGCGCCAGCAGCGTATGGACAGGGTCGATATACGAGCAGTACTTC

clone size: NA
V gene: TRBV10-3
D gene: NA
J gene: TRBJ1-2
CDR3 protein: CATLHDSTNGAYTF
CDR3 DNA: TGTGCCACCCTCCACGACAGTACCAATGGGGCCTACACCTTC

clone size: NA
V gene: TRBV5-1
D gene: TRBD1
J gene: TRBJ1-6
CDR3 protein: CASSLAGQGFGSPLHF
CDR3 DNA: TGCGCCAGCAGCTTGGCGGGACAGGGATTTGGTTCACCCCTCCACTTT

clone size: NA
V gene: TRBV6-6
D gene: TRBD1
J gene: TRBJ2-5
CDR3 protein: CASSSPDRGLETQYF
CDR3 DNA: TGTGCCAGCAGTTCGCCTGACAGGGGGCTTGAGACCCAGTACTTC

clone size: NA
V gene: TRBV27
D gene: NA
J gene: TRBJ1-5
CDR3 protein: CASSLNARQPQHF
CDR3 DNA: TGTGCCAGCAGTTTAAACGCCAGGCAGCCCCAGCATTTT

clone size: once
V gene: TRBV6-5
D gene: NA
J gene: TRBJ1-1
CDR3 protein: CASSRPEAHTEAFF
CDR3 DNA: TGTGCCAGCAGCCGTCCTGAGGCTCACACTGAAGCTTTCTTT

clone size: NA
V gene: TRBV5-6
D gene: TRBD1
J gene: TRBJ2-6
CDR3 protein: CASSYGQGTRSGANVLTF
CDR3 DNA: TGTGCCAGCAGCTACGGACAGGGTACCCGCTCTGGGGCCAACGTCCTGACTTTC

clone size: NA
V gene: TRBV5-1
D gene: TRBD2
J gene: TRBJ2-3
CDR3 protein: CASSLHGTSESTDTQYF
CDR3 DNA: TGCGCCAGCAGCTTGCATGGGACTAGCGAGAGCACAGATACGCAGTATTTT

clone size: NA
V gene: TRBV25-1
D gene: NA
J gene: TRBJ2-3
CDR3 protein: CASSELGEHSTDTQYF
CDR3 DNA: TGTGCCAGCAGTGAATTAGGAGAACACAGCACAGATACGCAGTATTTT

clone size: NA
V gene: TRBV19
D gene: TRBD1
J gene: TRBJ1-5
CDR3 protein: CASSDRGEQPQHF
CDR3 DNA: TGTGCCAGTAGTGACAGGGGAGAACAGCCCCAGCATTTT

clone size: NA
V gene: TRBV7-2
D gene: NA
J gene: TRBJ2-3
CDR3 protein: CASSSLGGSTDTQYF
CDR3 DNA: TGTGCCAGCAGTTCCCTCGGGGGTAGCACAGATACGCAGTATTTT

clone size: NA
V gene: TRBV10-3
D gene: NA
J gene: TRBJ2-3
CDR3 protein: CATASWGVEDTQYF
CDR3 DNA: TGTGCCACCGCGTCTTGGGGGGTTGAAGATACGCAGTATTTT

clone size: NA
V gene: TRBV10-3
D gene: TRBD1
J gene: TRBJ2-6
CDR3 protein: CAISEPPTGGSSGANVLTF
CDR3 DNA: TGTGCCATCAGTGAGCCCCCGACAGGGGGCTCCTCTGGGGCCAACGTCCTGACTTTC

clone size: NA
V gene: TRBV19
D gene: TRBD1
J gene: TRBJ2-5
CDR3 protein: CASTPRQGVLEEETQYF
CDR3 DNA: TGTGCCAGTACCCCGAGACAGGGGGTTTTGGAAGAAGAGACCCAGTACTTC

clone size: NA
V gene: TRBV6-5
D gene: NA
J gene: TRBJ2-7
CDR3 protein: CASSYSGGRGLDEQYF
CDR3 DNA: TGTGCCAGCAGTTACTCGGGGGGGCGGGGGCTGGACGAGCAGTACTTC

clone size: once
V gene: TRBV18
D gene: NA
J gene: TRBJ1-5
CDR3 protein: CASSPFEGGSDQPQHF
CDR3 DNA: TGTGCCAGCTCACCGTTCGAGGGAGGGTCGGATCAGCCCCAGCATTTT

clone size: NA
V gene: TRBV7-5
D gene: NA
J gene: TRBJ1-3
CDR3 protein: CARSPGDRSSSGNTIYF
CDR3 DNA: TGTGCCAGAAGCCCAGGGGACCGCTCCAGCTCTGGAAACACCATATATTTT

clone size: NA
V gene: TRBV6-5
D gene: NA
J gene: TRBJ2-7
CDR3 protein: CAVRGSSYEQYF
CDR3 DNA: TGTGCTGTGAGGGGGTCGTCCTACGAGCAGTACTTC

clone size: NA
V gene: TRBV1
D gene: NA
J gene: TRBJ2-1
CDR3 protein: CTSSPQPRDRNEQFF
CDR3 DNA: TGCACCAGCAGCCCACAGCCCAGAGATCGTAATGAGCAGTTCTTC

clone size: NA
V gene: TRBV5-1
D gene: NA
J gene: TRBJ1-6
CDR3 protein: CASRSAYNSPLHF
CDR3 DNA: TGCGCCAGCAGAAGCGCCTATAATTCACCCCTCCACTTT

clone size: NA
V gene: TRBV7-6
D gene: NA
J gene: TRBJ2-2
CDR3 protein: CASSQQETGELFF
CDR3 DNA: TGTGCCAGCAGCCAACAGGAGACCGGGGAGCTGTTTTTT

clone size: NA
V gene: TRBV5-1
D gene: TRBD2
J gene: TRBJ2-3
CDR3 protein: CASSPGLAVSTDTQYF
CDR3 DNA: TGCGCCAGCAGCCCCGGACTAGCGGTTAGCACAGATACGCAGTATTTT

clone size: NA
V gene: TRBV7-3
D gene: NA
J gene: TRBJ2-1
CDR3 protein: CASSRSGLAGWGRNEQFF
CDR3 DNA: TGTGCCAGCAGCCGAAGCGGGCTGGCGGGCTGGGGGAGGAATGAGCAGTTCTTC

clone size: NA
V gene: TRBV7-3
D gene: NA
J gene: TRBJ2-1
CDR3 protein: CASSLGRGAYNEQFF
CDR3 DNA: TGTGCCAGCAGCTTAGGCAGGGGCGCCTACAATGAGCAGTTCTTC

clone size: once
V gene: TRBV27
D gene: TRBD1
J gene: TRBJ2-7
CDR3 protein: CASSKGTGGAYEQYF
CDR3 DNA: TGTGCCAGCAGCAAGGGGACAGGGGGGGCTTACGAGCAGTACTTC

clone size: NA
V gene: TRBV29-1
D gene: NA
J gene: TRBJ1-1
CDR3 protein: CSVKKGVMNTEAFF
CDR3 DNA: TGCAGCGTCAAGAAGGGAGTCATGAACACTGAAGCTTTCTTT

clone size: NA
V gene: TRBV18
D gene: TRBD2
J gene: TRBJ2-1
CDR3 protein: CASSRREEGNEQFF
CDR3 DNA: TGTGCCAGCTCACGGCGGGAGGAAGGTAATGAGCAGTTCTTC

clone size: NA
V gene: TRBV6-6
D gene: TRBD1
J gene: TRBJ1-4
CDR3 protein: CASSYRQGREKLFF
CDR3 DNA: TGTGCCAGCAGTTATCGACAGGGTCGAGAAAAACTGTTTTTT

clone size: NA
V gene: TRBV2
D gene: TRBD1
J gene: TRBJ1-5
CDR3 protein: CASSAPGQGRSGSNQPQHF
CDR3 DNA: TGTGCCAGCAGTGCCCCGGGACAGGGGAGATCCGGAAGCAATCAGCCCCAGCATTTT

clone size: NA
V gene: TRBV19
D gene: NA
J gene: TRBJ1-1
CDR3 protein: CASSIQGATTEAFF
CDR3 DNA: TGTGCCAGTAGTATACAAGGAGCTACCACTGAAGCTTTCTTT

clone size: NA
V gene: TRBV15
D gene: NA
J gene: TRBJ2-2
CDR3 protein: CATSRDRGRGWGRGGTGELFF
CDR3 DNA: TGTGCCACCAGCAGAGATCGGGGCAGGGGCTGGGGAAGAGGTGGGACCGGGGAGCTGTTTTTT

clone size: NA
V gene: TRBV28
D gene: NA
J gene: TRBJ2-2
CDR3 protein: CASSLLSDNTGELFF
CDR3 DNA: TGTGCCAGCAGTCTCCTGTCAGATAACACCGGGGAGCTGTTTTTT

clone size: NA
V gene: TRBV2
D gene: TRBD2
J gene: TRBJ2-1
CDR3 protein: CASSGTSGRAINEQFF
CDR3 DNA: TGTGCCAGCAGCGGAACTAGCGGGAGGGCCATTAATGAGCAGTTCTTC

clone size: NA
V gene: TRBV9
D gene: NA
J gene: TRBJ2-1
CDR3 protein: CASSATYNEQFF
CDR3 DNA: TGTGCCAGCAGCGCCACTTACAATGAGCAGTTCTTC

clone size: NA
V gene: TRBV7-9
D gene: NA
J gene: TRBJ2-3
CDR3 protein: CASSLYADTQYF
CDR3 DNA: TGTGCCAGCAGCTTATACGCGGATACGCAGTATTTT

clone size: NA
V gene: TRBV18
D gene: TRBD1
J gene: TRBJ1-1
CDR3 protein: CASSPTTGTGTEAFF
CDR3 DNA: TGTGCCAGCTCACCCACGACAGGGACGGGCACTGAAGCTTTCTTT

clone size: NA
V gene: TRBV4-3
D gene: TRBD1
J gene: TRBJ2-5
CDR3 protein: CASSQGQGPETQYF
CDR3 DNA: TGCGCCAGCAGCCAGGGACAGGGCCCGGAGACCCAGTACTTC

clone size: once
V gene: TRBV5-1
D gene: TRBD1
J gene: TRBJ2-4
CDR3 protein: CASSLGGTGGLNIQYF
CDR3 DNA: TGCGCCAGCAGCTTGGGGGGGACAGGGGGCTTGAACATTCAGTACTTC

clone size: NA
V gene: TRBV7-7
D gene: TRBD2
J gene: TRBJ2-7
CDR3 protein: CARMTRCGRRPYEQYF
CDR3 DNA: TGTGCTAGAATGACCCGTTGCGGGAGGCGCCCCTACGAGCAGTACTTC

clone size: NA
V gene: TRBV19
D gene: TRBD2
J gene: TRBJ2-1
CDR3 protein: CASCPAGVPGFNEQFF
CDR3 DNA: TGTGCCAGTTGTCCAGCGGGAGTCCCGGGGTTCAATGAGCAGTTCTTC

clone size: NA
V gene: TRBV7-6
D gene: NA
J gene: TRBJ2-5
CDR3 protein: CASSDRTEETQYF
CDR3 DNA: TGTGCCAGCAGCGACCGGACAGAAGAGACCCAGTACTTC

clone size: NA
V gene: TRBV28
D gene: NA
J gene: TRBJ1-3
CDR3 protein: CASSLPGGGGILMNTIYF
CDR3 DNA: TGTGCCAGCAGCCTCCCGGGGGGGGGAGGGATCTTAATGAACACCATATATTTT

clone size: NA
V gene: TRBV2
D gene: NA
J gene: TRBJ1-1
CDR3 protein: CASTLTGNTEAFF
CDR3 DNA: TGTGCCAGCACCCTAACAGGGAACACTGAAGCTTTCTTT

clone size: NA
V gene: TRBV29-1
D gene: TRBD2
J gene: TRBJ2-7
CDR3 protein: CSVEIAGGRSYEQYF
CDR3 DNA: TGCAGCGTTGAAATAGCGGGAGGCCGGTCCTACGAGCAGTACTTC

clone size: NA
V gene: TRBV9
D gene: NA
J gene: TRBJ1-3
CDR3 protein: CASSVLPAGNTIYF
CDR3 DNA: TGTGCCAGCAGTGTTCTCCCCGCTGGAAACACCATATATTTT

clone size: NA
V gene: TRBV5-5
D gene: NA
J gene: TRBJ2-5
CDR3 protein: CASSLGAQETQYF
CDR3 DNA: TGTGCCAGCAGCTTGGGGGCGCAAGAGACCCAGTACTTC

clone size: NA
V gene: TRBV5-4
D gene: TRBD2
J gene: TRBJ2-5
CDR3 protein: CASSSSGGAGKETQYF
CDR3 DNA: TGTGCCAGCAGCTCAAGCGGGGGGGCCGGGAAAGAGACCCAGTACTTC

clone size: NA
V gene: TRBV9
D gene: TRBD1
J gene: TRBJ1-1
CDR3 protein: CASSGQGAGTEAFF
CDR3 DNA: TGTGCCAGCAGCGGCCAGGGGGCGGGGACTGAAGCTTTCTTT

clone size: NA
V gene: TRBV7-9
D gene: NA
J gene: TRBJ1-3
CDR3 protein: CASSLRDNSGNTIYF
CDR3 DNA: TGTGCCAGCAGCTTACGGGACAACTCTGGAAACACCATATATTTT

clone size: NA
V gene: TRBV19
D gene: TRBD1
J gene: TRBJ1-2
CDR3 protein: CASSPTGSGYTF
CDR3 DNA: TGTGCCAGTAGTCCGACAGGGAGCGGCTACACCTTC

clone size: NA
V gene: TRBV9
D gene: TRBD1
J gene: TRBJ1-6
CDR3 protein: CASSSRDRASPLHF
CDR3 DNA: TGTGCCAGCAGCTCACGGGACAGGGCGTCACCCCTCCACTTT

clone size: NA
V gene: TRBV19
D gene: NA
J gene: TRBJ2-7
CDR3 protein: CASSGTGPYEQYF
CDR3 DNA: TGTGCCAGTTCCGGGACTGGCCCCTACGAGCAGTACTTC

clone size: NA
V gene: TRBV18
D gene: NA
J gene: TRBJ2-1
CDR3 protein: CASSPPSGREQFF
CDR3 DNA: TGTGCCAGCTCACCACCGTCAGGTAGGGAGCAGTTCTTC

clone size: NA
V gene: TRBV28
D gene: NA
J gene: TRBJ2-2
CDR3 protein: CASSLRGGGTGELFF
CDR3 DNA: TGTGCCAGCAGTTTAAGGGGAGGTGGGACCGGGGAGCTGTTTTTT

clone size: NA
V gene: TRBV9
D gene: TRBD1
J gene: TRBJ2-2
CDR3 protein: CASSVGTGSTGELFF
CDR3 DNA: TGTGCCAGCAGCGTAGGGACAGGCAGCACCGGGGAGCTGTTTTTT

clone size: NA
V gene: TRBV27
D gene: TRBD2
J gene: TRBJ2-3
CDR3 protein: CASSRRLAGGRDTQYF
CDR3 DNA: TGTGCCAGCAGTCGGCGACTAGCGGGGGGGCGGGATACGCAGTATTTT